The 19 T cell receptor beta chains below were found in one sample sequenced in a study of regulatory T cells in long-lasting Graves disease (dated by TCRdb to the early 2020s). The method behind the library was multiplex PCR. The sequencing machine was an Illumina HiSeq 4000. iRepertoire HTBI primers and Arm-PCR amplification of CDR3 regions were used to construct TCR beta libraries. The public reads were reprocessed in TCRdb via fastp at Q25 and MiXCR, keeping in-frame beta chains. Each entry is one CDR3 protein sequence, shown with its most common DNA and genes. For this sample the table gives 350,000 to 550,000 distinct CDR3 sequences, of which about 15% were detected only once. Around 17% of the sample is taken by the ten largest. The sample's time point label, in plain terms: newly diagnosed GD, antithyroid drugs for less than 3 months. RNA was extracted from PBMCs in TRIzol for both TCR sequencing and RNA sequencing.

This same sample was also part of a study on T cells in Graves' hyperthyroidism and ophthalmopathy.

The starting material was peripheral blood mononuclear cells (PBMCs), obtained at new diagnosis, from a patient treated with antithyroid drugs. The receptor set was obtained from a woman younger than 45 with Graves disease. Donor details come from another sample of the same person, matched by shared clones.

This clonotype was seen at least ten times. The chain couples TRBV19 to TRBJ1-1; D is perhaps TRBD1 (5 bases). The CDR3 totals 16 residues. CDR1 and CDR2 from the germline V gene are LNHDA and SQIVND (reference sequence). Trimming cost V 7 bases and J 4 bases, with 22 bases left between them. The CDR3 sequence: CASITPGWGVGTEAFF. The DNA of the CDR3 is TGTGCCAGTATTACCCCAGGGTGGGGCGTGGGCACTGAAGCTTTCTTT. The full variable domain, its missing parts supplied by reference TRBV19 and TRBJ1-1, is DGGITQSPKYLFRKEGQNVTLSCEQNLNHDAMYWYRQDPGQGLRLIYYSQIVNDFQKGDIAEGYSVSREKKESFPLTVTSAQKNPTAFYLCASITPGWGVGTEAFFGQGTRLTVV.

This clonotype was seen many times. The CDR3 loop reads CASRPDRGETQYF. As DNA, the CDR3 is TGTGCCAGCAGGCCGGACAGGGGGGAGACCCAGTACTTC. The chain combines TRBV2 with TRBJ2-5; 10 bases agree with TRBD1. V dropped 6 bases and J dropped 5; count of bases not matched to a gene: 3. The germline V gene has CDR1 SNHLY and CDR2 FYNNEI. This CDR3 comprises 13 residues.

This clonotype has at least ten counts. The CDR3: CSAERDEQYF. The CDR3 bases are TGCAGTGCTGAGAGGGACGAGCAGTACTTC. The chain joins TRBV20-1 to TRBJ2-7; possibly TRBD2 for D (5 bases). V lost 5 bases and J 5 bases, leaving 7 bases between the germline ends. The CDR3 is 10 residues long. The germline V gene encodes CDR1 DFQATT and CDR2 SNEGSKA (reference sequence).

This clonotype occurred many times. The chain joins TRBV11-1 to TRBJ2-7; D uncertain. V lost 5 bases, J lost 4 bases, and 6 bases lay in between. In germline, CDR1 is SGHAT, CDR2 FQDESV (reference sequence). CDR3 length: 11 residues. This CDR3 is CASSQRYEQYF. CDR3 nucleotides: TGTGCCAGCAGCCAGAGATACGAGCAGTACTTC.

The chain links TRBV6-2 or TRBV6-3 to TRBJ2-5; 11 positions match TRBD2. The J segment lost 5 bases and the V segment lost 11 bases, leaving 10 bases of the junction unmatched. CDR1 is MNHEY and CDR2 is SVGEGT in the germline V gene. This CDR3 comprises 14 residues. Written as DNA, the CDR3 is TGTGCCGGAGGAATAGCGGGAGGGCCTGAGACCCAGTACTTC. As protein: CAGGIAGGPETQYF.

The chain employs TRBV4-2 and TRBJ1-4; 10 nucleotides align to TRBD1. CDR1 and CDR2 (germline): LGHNA, YNFKEQ. The V gene end was trimmed by 3 bases and the J gene end by 7 bases; junction bases not matched to a gene: 5. CDR3 length: 15 amino acids. Here the CDR3 DNA reads TGTGCCAGCAGCCAGGGGACAGGGGCAGGTGAAAAACTGTTTTTT. As protein: CASSQGTGAGEKLFF.

This clonotype was found many times. The rearrangement joins TRBV2 to TRBJ2-1, with D possibly called TRBD1 or TRBD2 (5 bases each). The CDR3 is 9 residues long. CDR1 and CDR2 from the germline V gene are SNHLY and FYNNEI. The chain's CDR3 is CCRDREQFF. CDR3 sequence (DNA): TGTTGCAGGGACCGTGAGCAGTTCTTC.

V is TRBV10-3 and J is TRBJ2-5; possible D gene TRBD2, 7 bases. CDR3 length: 13 residues. V was pared by 8 bases and J by 0 bases, with 10 bases between. Germline values: CDR1 ENHRY, CDR2 SYGVKD. The CDR3 DNA reads TGTGCCATCTCGGGGGGCAACCAAGAGACCCAGTACTTC. It is translated as CAISGGNQETQYF.

This clonotype has a handful of counts. This chain uses TRBV3-1 with TRBJ2-6; 12 nucleotides line up with TRBD2. This CDR3 contains 18 residues. V shed 6 bases and J 0 bases; nucleotides not matched to a gene: 6. Germline V gives CDR1 LGHDT, CDR2 YNNKEL (reference sequence). This chain's CDR3 is CASRPGLAGISGANVLTF. The CDR3 coding sequence is TGTGCCAGCAGACCTGGACTAGCGGGGATCTCTGGGGCCAACGTCCTGACTTTC.

The gene calls are TRBV25-1 and TRBJ2-7; D may be TRBD2 (6 bases). There are 16 residues in the CDR3. The germline V gene encodes CDR1 MGHDK and CDR2 SYGVNS. Deletions cut 2 bases from V and 3 bases from J, with 17 bases between. The CDR3 nucleotides are TGTGCCAGCAGTGAAAAAGGCGCGGGGAAGGGCTACGAGCAGTACTTC. This translates into CASSEKGAGKGYEQYF.

The CDR3 coding sequence is TGCAGCGTTGACGGCGGGGGTTGGAATGAGCAGTTCTTC. Amino acid sequence: CSVDGGGWNEQFF. The chain recombines TRBV29-1 with TRBJ2-1, with TRBD2 identical over 7 bases. Looked up from germline, CDR1 is SQVTM and CDR2 is ANQGSEA. This CDR3 contains 13 residues. Trimming removed 3 bases from V and 7 bases from J; junction bases left unmatched: 6.

Many counts were recorded for this clonotype. This rearrangement joins TRBV2 to TRBJ1-1; 8 positions agree with TRBD1. Unmatched junction bases numbered 7, after V lost 7 bases and J lost 3 bases. Germline CDR1 is SNHLY and CDR2 is FYNNEI. The CDR3 is made up of 14 amino acids. CDR3 DNA sequence: TGTGCCAGCAATAAGGACAGGGATTACACTGAAGCTTTCTTT. This encodes CASNKDRDYTEAFF.

This clonotype was detected ten times or more. The chain joins TRBV12-3 or TRBV12-4 to TRBJ2-7; D possibly corresponds to TRBD2 (5 bases). V was cut by 3 bases and J by 4 bases, with 13 bases left in between. This CDR3 contains 14 residues. CDR3 sequence: CASSFYGSGYEQYF. The DNA of the CDR3 is TGTGCCAGCAGTTTCTATGGGAGCGGTTACGAGCAGTACTTC.

Notes on this clonotype: The germline gene is not matched at one end of the junction; a read error may be the cause. The chain carries TRBV5-1 and TRBJ2-7; 9 bases match TRBD1. This CDR3 region has 18 residues. CDR1 SGHRS and CDR2 YFSETQ come from the germline V gene. CDR3 DNA sequence: TGCGCCAGCAACTTGGGACAGGGCTTTGTGAGCAGCTCCTACGAGCAGTACTTC. It encodes CASNLGQGFVSSSYEQYF. The variable domain in full, with the rest retrieved from reference TRBV5-1 and TRBJ2-7, is KAGVTQTPRYLIKTRGQQVTLSCSPISGHRSVSWYQQTPGQGLQFLFEYFSETQRNKGNFPGRFSGRQFSNSRSEMNVSTLELGDSALYLCASNLGQGFVSSSYEQYFGPGTRLTVT.

This clonotype was picked up many times. The genes are TRBV4-1 and TRBJ2-5; 9 bases are a match to TRBD1. V lost 3 bases, J lost 5 bases, and 10 bases stayed unmatched. CDR1 and CDR2 from the germline V gene are MGHRA and YSYEKL. The CDR3 spans 16 residues. The CDR3 here is CASSHARDRARETQYF. In nucleotides, the CDR3 is TGCGCCAGCAGCCATGCCCGGGACAGGGCGAGGGAGACCCAGTACTTC.

Ten or more counts support this clonotype. The chain uses TRBV20-1 and TRBJ2-1, with 12 bases identical to TRBD2. The germline gives CDR1 DFQATT, CDR2 SNEGSKA (reference sequence). CDR3 length: 15 amino acids. The CDR3 DNA sequence: TGCATAGCGTCGACGGGACTAGCGGGTCGCAATGAGCAGTTCTTC. Its translation: CIASTGLAGRNEQFF.

In its sample, this clonotype was seen a few times. The chain is built from TRBV4-1 and TRBJ2-3, with a weak D call TRBD2 (5 bases). The germline V gene encodes CDR1 MGHRA and CDR2 YSYEKL. V gave up 1 base and J gave up 4 bases, with 12 bases separating them. This CDR3 comprises 15 residues. The CDR3 reads CASSQGQGSADTQYF. The CDR3 coding sequence is TGCGCCAGCAGCCAAGGTCAAGGGAGCGCAGATACGCAGTATTTT.

This clonotype was seen repeatedly, ten times or more. The gene calls are TRBV9 and TRBJ1-5; possible D gene TRBD1, 5 bases. Germline CDR1 and CDR2: SGDLS and YYNGEE. The V gene lost 4 bases and the J gene lost 4 bases, with 15 bases spanning the gap. The CDR3 runs to 15 residues. The CDR3: CASSKTGVPNQPQHF. Written as DNA, the CDR3 is TGTGCCAGCAGCAAAACAGGAGTTCCTAATCAGCCCCAGCATTTT.

The table lists this clonotype with many counts. This sequence joins TRBV9 and TRBJ2-7; no clear D. The CDR3 has 14 amino acids. The germline V gene has CDR1 SGDLS and CDR2 YYNGEE. V dropped 0 bases and J dropped 1 base, with 8 bases sitting between them. CDR3 DNA: TGTGCCAGCAGCGTAGGCTCGGCTTCCTACGAGCAGTACTTC. Translating gives CASSVGSASYEQYF.